A few counts support the clone carrying this T cell receptor (beta chain). Antigen unknown. This specimen comes from a study of T-cell memory formation after mild COVID-19. Study-level points and caveats: Detection of some responders pre-infection suggested pre-existing cross-reactive memory T cells participated. Second-wave clones that peaked on day 37 lacked confirmed SARS-CoV-2 specificity.

5'RACE, which relied on constant-segment primers, yielded TCR alpha and TCR beta cDNA libraries carrying sample barcodes and UMIs. TCRdb fed the 5' RACE reads into MiXCR, producing one record per CDR3 protein. The sample has 110,000 or so distinct CDR3 sequences, 20% to 25% seen once. This CDR3 has 14 amino acids. In germline, CDR1 is MNHEY, CDR2 SMNVEV (reference sequence). Trimming took 5 bases from V and 5 from J; bases not matched to a gene: 6. Sequenced sample: PBMCs or a T cell subset sorted from them (not recorded which). This chain connects TRBV27 to TRBJ2-7, with 10 positions matching TRBD1. The receptor was isolated from a man aged 18 to 35 who had mild COVID-19 (a few samples of this study predate the infection). Cell type and time point are not known. The CDR3 reads CASSPLGQGNEQYF. CDR3 DNA sequence: TGTGCCAGCAGTCCCTTGGGACAGGGGAACGAGCAGTACTTC.